The rows below give T cell receptor beta chains drawn from one sample of a study of CD8+ T cells in alopecia areata. Only in-frame clones appear in the TCRdb table, and some are missing; sequencing was by immunoSEQ multiplex PCR. Of 150,000 to 200,000 clones detected, around 64% appear once; the ten largest clones hold about 1.3%. The starting material was CD4+ T cells sorted from blood, obtained at roughly week 49, from a patient treated with tofacitinib. The receptors were gathered from a human donor with alopecia areata. Each CDR3 is given without its conserved first and last residue. The order of the fields is CDR3 length, V gene, J gene, CDR3 protein.

>12|TRBV30|TRBJ1-4
AWSIRQGGEKLF
>13|TRBV29-1|TRBJ1-2
SVGEVELGNYGYT
>13|TRBV6-6|TRBJ2-2
ASRSDRELTGELF
>12|TRBV4-3|TRBJ2-7
ASSQAEISYEQY
>13|TRBV15|TRBJ1-6
ATSSQQGKNSPLH
>10|TRBV7-6|TRBJ1-2
ASSQSVGEAT
>13|TRBV5-1|TRBJ2-5
ASSSIGLAGETQY
>14|TRBV19|TRBJ1-2
ASSIANRGRLYGYT
>11|TRBV30|TRBJ2-7
ACYRDRSYEQY
>11|TRBV14|TRBJ1-2
ASSQDVNYGYT